A single sample gave rise to the 8 T cell receptor beta chains below, sequenced in a study of shared clonotypes between healthy human individuals. Repertoires were generated with immunoSEQ multiplex PCR, while TCRdb's copy carries only in-frame clones and drops some. Among roughly 890,000 clones, 90% to 95% were seen once, and the ten largest hold 24%. As defined, naive CD8 cells were CD45RO-negative and positively selected for CCR7, with terminally differentiated effector memory CD45RA+ cells excluded. The sample was naive CD8+ T cells sorted from blood. The receptors stem from a man younger than 40 in good health.

The rearrangement links TRBV29-1 to TRBJ1-1; no firm D call. Germline CDR1 SQVTM, CDR2 ANQGSEA. The CDR3 runs to 12 residues. V lost 6 bases and J lost 5, with 13 bases in between. Written as DNA, the CDR3 is TGCAGCGTCACGGGCCTGTGGACTGAAGCTTTCTTT. Translating it yields CSVTGLWTEAFF.

The CDR3 sequence: CASSQEGLAGTYEQYF. CDR3 nucleotide sequence: TGCGCCAGCAGCCAAGAGGGTCTAGCGGGGACCTACGAGCAGTACTTC. The rearrangement joins TRBV4-3 to TRBJ2-7, with 9 nucleotides matching TRBD2. The germline gives CDR1 LGHNA, CDR2 YSLEER. Losses at the gene ends were 0 bases for V and 2 bases for J; bases not matched to a gene: 5. This CDR3 is 16 amino acids long.

This rearrangement joins TRBV2 to TRBJ2-7, with a tentative D call TRBD1 (5 bases). The CDR3 sequence is 15 residues long. V lost 1 base to trimming and J lost 3 bases, with 13 bases between them. The germline V gene has CDR1 SNHLY and CDR2 FYNNEI. The CDR3 coding sequence is TGTGCCAGCAGTGAAGGGGCAGGGTCGCACTACGAGCAGTACTTC. Translating it yields CASSEGAGSHYEQYF.

This clone was seen repeatedly, ten times or more. The rearrangement joins TRBV6-4 to TRBJ2-3; 7 nucleotides agree with TRBD1. This CDR3 has 15 amino acids. V was pared by 0 bases and J by 5 bases, with 5 bases of the junction left unmatched. CDR1 is MRHNA, CDR2 SNTAGT, per germline. In DNA form, the CDR3 reads TGTGCCAGCAGTGACTCAGGGGCAGGGGGAGATACGCAGTATTTT. As protein: CASSDSGAGGDTQYF.

The J gene is TRBJ2-3, the V gene TRBV27; tentatively, D is TRBD1 (7 bases). The germline V gene has CDR1 MNHEY and CDR2 SMNVEV (reference sequence). The CDR3 loop spans 16 amino acids. Trimming cost V 6 bases and J 0 bases, with 16 bases left between them. The DNA of the CDR3 is TGTGCCAGCAGGTGGACAGGAGGGGATAGCACAGATACGCAGTATTTT. Translation: CASRWTGGDSTDTQYF.

The chain joins TRBV9 to TRBJ2-1; weak D call: TRBD2 (6 bases). The CDR3 totals 14 residues. CDR1 is SGDLS, CDR2 YYNGEE, per germline. The germline V and J ends were trimmed by 3 bases and 2 bases, with 9 bases remaining between them. Here the CDR3 DNA reads TGTGCCAGCAGCGGGGACTCCACCTACAATGAGCAGTTCTTC. The encoded protein is CASSGDSTYNEQFF. Full variable domain (remainder filled in from reference TRBV9 and TRBJ2-1): DSGVTQTPKHLITATGQRVTLRCSPRSGDLSVYWYQQSLDQGLQFLIQYYNGEERAKGNILERFSAQQFPDLHSELNLSSLELGDSALYFCASSGDSTYNEQFFGPGTRLTVL.

The chain couples TRBV4-1 to TRBJ1-2, with 10 bases fitting TRBD1. The V gene end was trimmed by 0 bases and the J gene end by 4 bases; junction bases not matched to a gene: 11. Germline assignment: CDR1 MGHRA and CDR2 YSYEKL. This CDR3 comprises 18 residues. The CDR3 here is CASSQDPTGGAVSYGYTF. The CDR3 DNA reads as TGCGCCAGCAGCCAAGATCCGACAGGGGGCGCGGTCAGCTATGGCTACACCTTC.

The chain recombines TRBV7-8 with TRBJ2-1; a weak D match, TRBD2 (5 bases). The length of the CDR3 is 16 residues. Germline V gene data show CDR1 as SGHVS and CDR2 as FQNEAQ. Trimming cost V 1 base and J 2 bases, with 12 bases left between them. The CDR3 coding sequence is TGTGCCAGCAGCTTAGTTGCGCGGGTTCCCTACAATGAGCAGTTCTTC. It is translated as CASSLVARVPYNEQFF.